The next 3 T cell receptor beta chains were all read from a single sample in a study of blood T cell repertoires in COVID-19. Using immunoSEQ multiplex PCR, the repertoire was profiled, and TCRdb retains in-frame clones only, with some absent. The sample shows 75,000 to 90,000 clones, around 88% of them seen only once. What was sequenced was peripheral blood. The origin of the receptors is a man between 50 and 59 years old with active COVID-19.

Here the CDR3 reads CASSSLGQGAYEQYF. In nucleotides, the CDR3 is TGTGCCAGCAGCTCACTCGGACAGGGAGCCTACGAGCAGTACTTC. The V call is TRBV13, the J call TRBJ2-7; 8 bases align to TRBD1. The J segment lost 2 bases and the V segment lost 4 bases, leaving 7 bases of the junction unmatched. The CDR3 runs to 15 residues. Germline V gene lookup returns CDR1 PRHDT and CDR2 FYEKMQ (reference sequence).

This clone was seen only a few times. The gene calls are TRBV14 and TRBJ1-3; 9 positions agree with TRBD1. Unmatched junction bases numbered 1, after V lost 6 bases and J lost 4 bases. This CDR3 comprises 13 residues. The germline V gene encodes CDR1 SGHDN and CDR2 FVKESK. The CDR3 loop reads CASRGQGGNTIYF. The DNA of the CDR3 is TGTGCCAGCAGGGGACAGGGAGGAAACACCATATATTTT. Using reference TRBV14 and TRBJ1-3 for the parts outside the CDR3, the full variable domain is EAGVTQFPSHSVIEKGQTVTLRCDPISGHDNLYWYRRVMGKEIKFLLHFVKESKQDESGMPNNRFLAERTGGTYSTLKVQPAELEDSGVYFCASRGQGGNTIYFGEGSWLTVV.

The rearrangement joins TRBV5-6 to TRBJ2-7, with no clear D. The CDR3 has 13 amino acids. Germline CDR1 SGHDT, CDR2 YYEEEE. V was cut by 0 bases and J by 0 bases, with 4 bases left in between. The CDR3 nucleotides are TGTGCCAGCAGCTTGGTATCCTCCTACGAGCAGTACTTC. Translated: CASSLVSSYEQYF.